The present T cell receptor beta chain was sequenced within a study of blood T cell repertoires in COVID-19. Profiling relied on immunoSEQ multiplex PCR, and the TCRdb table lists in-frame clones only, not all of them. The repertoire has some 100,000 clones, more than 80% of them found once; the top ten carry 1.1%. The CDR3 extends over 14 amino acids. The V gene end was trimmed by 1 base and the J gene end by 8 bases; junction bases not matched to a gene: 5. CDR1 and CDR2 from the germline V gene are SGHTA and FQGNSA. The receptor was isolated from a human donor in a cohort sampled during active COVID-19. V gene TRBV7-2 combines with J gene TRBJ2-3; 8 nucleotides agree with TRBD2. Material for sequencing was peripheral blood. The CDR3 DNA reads TGTGCCAGCAGCTTAGGCGGGGGACTAGTTACGCAGTATTTT. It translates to CASSLGGGLVTQYF.